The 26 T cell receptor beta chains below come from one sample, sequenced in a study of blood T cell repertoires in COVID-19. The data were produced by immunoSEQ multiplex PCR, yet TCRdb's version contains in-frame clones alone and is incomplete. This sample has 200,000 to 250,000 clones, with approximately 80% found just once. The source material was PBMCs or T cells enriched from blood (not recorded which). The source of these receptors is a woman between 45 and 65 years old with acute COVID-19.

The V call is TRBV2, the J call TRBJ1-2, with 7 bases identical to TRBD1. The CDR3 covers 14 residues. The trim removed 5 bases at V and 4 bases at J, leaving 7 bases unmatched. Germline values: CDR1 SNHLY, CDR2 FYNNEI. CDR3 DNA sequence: TGTGCCAGCAGTTCATACAGGGGAACCTATGGCTACACCTTC. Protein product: CASSSYRGTYGYTF.

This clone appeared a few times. The CDR3 protein is CASRAQGRTDTQYF. DNA for the CDR3: TGTGCCAGTAGGGCCCAGGGGCGTACAGATACGCAGTATTTT. The V call is TRBV19, the J call TRBJ2-3; weak D call: TRBD1 (6 bases). Trimming shortened V by 6 bases and J by 3 bases, and 13 bases separated the two germline ends. CDR3 size: 14 residues. Per the germline V gene, CDR1 is LNHDA and CDR2 is SQIVND (reference sequence).

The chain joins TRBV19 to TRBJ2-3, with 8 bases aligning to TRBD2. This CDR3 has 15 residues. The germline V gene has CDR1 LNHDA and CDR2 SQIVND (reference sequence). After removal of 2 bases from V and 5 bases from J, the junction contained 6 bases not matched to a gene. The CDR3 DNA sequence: TGTGCCAGTAGTATAATGGGACTAGTACAAGATACGCAGTATTTT. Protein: CASSIMGLVQDTQYF. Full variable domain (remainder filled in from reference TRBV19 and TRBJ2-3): DGGITQSPKYLFRKEGQNVTLSCEQNLNHDAMYWYRQDPGQGLRLIYYSQIVNDFQKGDIAEGYSVSREKKESFPLTVTSAQKNPTAFYLCASSIMGLVQDTQYFGPGTRLTVL.

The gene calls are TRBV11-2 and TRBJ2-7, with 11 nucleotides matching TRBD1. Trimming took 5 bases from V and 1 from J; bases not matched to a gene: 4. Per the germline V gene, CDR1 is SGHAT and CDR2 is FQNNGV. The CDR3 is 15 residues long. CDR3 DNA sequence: TGTGCCAGCAGCCCGGGGACAGGGGGGTCCTACGAGCAGTACTTC. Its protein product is CASSPGTGGSYEQYF. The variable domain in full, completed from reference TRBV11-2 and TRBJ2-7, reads EAGVAQSPRYKIIEKRQSVAFWCNPISGHATLYWYQQILGQGPKLLIQFQNNGVVDDSQLPKDRFSAERLKGVDSTLKIQPAKLEDSAVYLCASSPGTGGSYEQYFGPGTRLTVT.

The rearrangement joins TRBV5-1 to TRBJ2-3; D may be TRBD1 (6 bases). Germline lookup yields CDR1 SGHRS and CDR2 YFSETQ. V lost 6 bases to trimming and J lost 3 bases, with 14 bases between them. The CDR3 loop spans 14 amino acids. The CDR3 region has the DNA TGCGCCAGCACCAGGGGAGTGGAAACAGATACGCAGTATTTT. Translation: CASTRGVETDTQYF.

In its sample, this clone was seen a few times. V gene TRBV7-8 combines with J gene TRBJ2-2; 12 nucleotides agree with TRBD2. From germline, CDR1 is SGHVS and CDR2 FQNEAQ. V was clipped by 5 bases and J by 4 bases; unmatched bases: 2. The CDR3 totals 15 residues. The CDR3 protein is CASSPSGGATGELFF. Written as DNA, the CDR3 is TGTGCCAGCAGCCCTAGCGGGGGGGCCACCGGGGAGCTGTTTTTT.

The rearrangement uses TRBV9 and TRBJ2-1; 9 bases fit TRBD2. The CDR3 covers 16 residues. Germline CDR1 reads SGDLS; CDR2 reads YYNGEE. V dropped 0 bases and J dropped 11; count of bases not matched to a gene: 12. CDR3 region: CASSVGGEVAGDKQFF. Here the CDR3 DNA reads TGTGCCAGCAGCGTAGGTGGCGAGGTAGCGGGGGATAAGCAGTTCTTC.

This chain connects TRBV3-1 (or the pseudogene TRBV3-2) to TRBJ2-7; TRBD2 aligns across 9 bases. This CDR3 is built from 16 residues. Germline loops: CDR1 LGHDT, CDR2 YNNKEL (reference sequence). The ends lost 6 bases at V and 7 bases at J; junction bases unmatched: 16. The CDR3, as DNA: TGTGCCAGCAGTCCCCGAGGGGGACTAGCAGTGTCGGAGCAGTACTTC. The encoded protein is CASSPRGGLAVSEQYF.

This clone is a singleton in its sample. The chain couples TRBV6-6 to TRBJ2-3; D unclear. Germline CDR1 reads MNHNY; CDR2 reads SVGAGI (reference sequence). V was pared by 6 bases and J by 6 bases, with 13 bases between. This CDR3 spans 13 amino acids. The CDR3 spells CASSRLGDDTQYF. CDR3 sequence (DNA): TGTGCCAGCAGCCGATTAGGAGATGATACGCAGTATTTT.

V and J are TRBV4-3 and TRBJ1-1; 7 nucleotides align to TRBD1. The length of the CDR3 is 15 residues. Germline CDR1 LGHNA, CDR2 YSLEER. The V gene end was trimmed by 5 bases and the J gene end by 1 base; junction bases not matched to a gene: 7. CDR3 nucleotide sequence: TGCGCCAGCAGCAACGGAGACAGGGAGAACACTGAAGCTTTCTTT. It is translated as CASSNGDRENTEAFF.

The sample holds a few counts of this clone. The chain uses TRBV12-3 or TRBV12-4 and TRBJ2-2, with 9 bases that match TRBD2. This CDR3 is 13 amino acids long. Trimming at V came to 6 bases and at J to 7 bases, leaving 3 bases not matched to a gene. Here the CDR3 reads CASRRGGNGELFF. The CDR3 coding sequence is TGTGCCAGCAGGCGGGGGGGCAACGGGGAGCTGTTTTTT.

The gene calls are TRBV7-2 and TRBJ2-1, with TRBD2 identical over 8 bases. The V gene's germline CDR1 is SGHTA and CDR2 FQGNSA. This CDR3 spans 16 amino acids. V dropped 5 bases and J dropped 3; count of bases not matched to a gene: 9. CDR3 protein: CASSTSAAGGYNEQFF. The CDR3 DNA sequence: TGTGCCAGCAGCACCTCCGCGGCGGGGGGCTACAATGAGCAGTTCTTC.

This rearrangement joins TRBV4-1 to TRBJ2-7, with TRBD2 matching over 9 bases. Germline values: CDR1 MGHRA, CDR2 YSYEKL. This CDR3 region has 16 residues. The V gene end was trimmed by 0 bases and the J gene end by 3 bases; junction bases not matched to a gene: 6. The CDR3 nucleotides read TGCGCCAGCAGCCAAGAGTGGCGGGAGGGGTTCTACGAGCAGTACTTC. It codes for CASSQEWREGFYEQYF.

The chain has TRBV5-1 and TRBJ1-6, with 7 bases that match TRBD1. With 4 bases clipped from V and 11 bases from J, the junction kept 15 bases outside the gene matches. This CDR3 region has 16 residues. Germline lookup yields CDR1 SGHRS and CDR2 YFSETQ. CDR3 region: CASSLDRDVDRTPLHF. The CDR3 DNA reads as TGCGCCAGCAGCCTTGACAGGGACGTCGACAGGACACCCCTCCACTTT.

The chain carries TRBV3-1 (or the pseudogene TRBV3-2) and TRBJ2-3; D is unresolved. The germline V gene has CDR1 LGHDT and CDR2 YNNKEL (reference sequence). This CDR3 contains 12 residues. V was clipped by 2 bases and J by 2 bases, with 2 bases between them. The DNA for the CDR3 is TGTGCCAGCAGCCAACACACAGATACGCAGTATTTT. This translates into CASSQHTDTQYF.

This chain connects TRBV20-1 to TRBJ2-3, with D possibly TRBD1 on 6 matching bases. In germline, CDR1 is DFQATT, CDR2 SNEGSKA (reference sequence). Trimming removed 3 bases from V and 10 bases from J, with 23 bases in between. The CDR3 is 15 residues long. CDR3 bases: TGCAGTGCTAGTCCCGGGACAAAAATCAGCATTCCGCAGTATTTT. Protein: CSASPGTKISIPQYF.

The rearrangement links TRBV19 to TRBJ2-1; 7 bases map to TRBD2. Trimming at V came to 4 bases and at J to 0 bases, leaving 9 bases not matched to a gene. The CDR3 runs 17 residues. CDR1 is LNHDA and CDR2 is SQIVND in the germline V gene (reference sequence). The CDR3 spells CASSTVTSSVSYNEQFF. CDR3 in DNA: TGTGCCAGTAGTACGGTGACTAGCTCCGTCTCCTACAATGAGCAGTTCTTC.

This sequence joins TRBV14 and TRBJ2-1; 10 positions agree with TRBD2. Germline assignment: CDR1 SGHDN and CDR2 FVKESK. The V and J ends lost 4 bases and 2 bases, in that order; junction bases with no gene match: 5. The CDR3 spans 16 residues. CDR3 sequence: CASSPRTSGTYNEQFF. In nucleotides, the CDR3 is TGTGCCAGCAGCCCGAGGACTAGCGGAACCTACAATGAGCAGTTCTTC.

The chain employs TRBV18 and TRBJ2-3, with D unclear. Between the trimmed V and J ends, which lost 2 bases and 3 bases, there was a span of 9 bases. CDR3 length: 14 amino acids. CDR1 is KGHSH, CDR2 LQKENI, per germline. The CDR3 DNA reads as TGTGCCAGCTCACCATCCGGGTTGACAGATACGCAGTATTTT. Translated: CASSPSGLTDTQYF.

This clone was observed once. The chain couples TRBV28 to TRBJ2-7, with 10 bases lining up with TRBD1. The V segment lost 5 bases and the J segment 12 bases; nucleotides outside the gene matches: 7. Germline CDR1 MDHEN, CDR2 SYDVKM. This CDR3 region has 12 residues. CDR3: CASSSPGQGSYF. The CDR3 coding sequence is TGTGCCAGCAGTAGTCCGGGACAGGGGTCGTACTTC.

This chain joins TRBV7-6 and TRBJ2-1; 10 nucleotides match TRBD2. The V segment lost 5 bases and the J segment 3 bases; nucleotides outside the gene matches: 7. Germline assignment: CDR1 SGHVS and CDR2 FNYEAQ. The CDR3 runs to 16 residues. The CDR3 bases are TGTGCCAGCAGCGACTGGACTAGCGGAGGCTACAATGAGCAGTTCTTC. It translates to CASSDWTSGGYNEQFF.

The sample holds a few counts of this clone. CDR3 protein: CASSSDLLAGTGKTQYF. In nucleotides, the CDR3 is TGTGCCAGCAGCTCGGACCTACTAGCGGGGACGGGTAAGACCCAGTACTTC. J is TRBJ2-5 and V is TRBV5-4, with 10 nucleotides matching TRBD2. CDR1 and CDR2 from the germline V gene are SGHNT and YYREEE (reference sequence). The V and J ends lost 3 bases and 6 bases, in that order; junction bases with no gene match: 14. The CDR3 sequence is 17 residues long. The full variable domain, its missing parts supplied by reference TRBV5-4 and TRBJ2-5, is ETGVTQSPTHLIKTRGQQVTLRCSSQSGHNTVSWYQQALGQGPQFIFQYYREEENGRGNFPPRFSGLQFPNYSSELNVNALELDDSALYLCASSSDLLAGTGKTQYFGPGTRLLVL.

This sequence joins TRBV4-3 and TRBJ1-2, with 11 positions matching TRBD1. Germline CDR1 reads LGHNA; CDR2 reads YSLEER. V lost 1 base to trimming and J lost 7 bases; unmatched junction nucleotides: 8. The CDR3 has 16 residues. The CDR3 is CASSQGVGQGASGYTF. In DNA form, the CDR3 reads TGCGCCAGCAGCCAAGGCGTCGGACAGGGGGCCTCTGGCTACACCTTC.

CDR3 sequence reads: CASSLTGGPKNIQYF. In DNA, the CDR3 is TGTGCCAGCAGTTTAACGGGGGGCCCCAAAAACATTCAGTACTTC. This chain uses TRBV28 with TRBJ2-4; a possible D gene is TRBD2 (7 bases). CDR1 and CDR2 (germline): MDHEN, SYDVKM. Trimming cost V 2 bases and J 2 bases, with 10 bases left between them. This CDR3 is built from 15 residues.

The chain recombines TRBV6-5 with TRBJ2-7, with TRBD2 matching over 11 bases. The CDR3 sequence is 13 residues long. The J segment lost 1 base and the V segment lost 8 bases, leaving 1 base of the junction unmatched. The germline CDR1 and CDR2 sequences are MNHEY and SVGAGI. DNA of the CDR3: TGTGCCAGCCTAGCGGGAGGTTCCTACGAGCAGTACTTC. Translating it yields CASLAGGSYEQYF.

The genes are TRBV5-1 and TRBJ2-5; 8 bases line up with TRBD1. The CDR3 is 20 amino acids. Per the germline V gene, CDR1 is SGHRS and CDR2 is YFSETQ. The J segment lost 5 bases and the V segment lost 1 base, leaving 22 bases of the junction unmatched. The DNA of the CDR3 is TGCGCCAGCAGCTTGCAAGGTTTCCGGATCGGGACAGGAGTGTTTGAGACCCAGTACTTC. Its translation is CASSLQGFRIGTGVFETQYF.